This TCR beta chain was identified in a study of shared clonotypes between healthy human individuals. Trimming took 5 bases from V and 4 from J, leaving 2 bases between them. CDR1 is MNHEY and CDR2 is SMNVEV in the germline V gene (reference sequence). CDR3 length: 11 amino acids. Sequencing used immunoSEQ multiplex PCR; TCRdb keeps in-frame clones, though not all of them. This table holds over 2,000,000 clones, about 93% found once. As for this clone: The sample has other DNA sequences that encode this CDR3 too.

Naive CD8 cells were CD45RO-negative, positively selected for CCR7, excluding terminally differentiated effector memory CD45RA+ cells. All donors were Caucasian adults living in Nashville, Tennessee. The TCR sequence derives from a man younger than 30 in good health. Some clones in this sample may be carry-over from other donors' samples. Sequenced input: naive CD8+ T cells from PBMCs. The chain carries TRBV27 and TRBJ2-2, with D unclear. For the CDR3, the DNA is TGTGCCAGCAGTAGCACCGGGGAGCTGTTTTTT. It specifies CASSSTGELFF.